The clone carrying this TCR beta chain was recorded only once. The CDR3 is made up of 15 amino acids. Trimming removed 1 base at V and 1 base at J, with 10 bases between. Germline-derived CDR1 and CDR2 are LGHNA and YNFKEQ. Measured with immunoSEQ multiplex PCR; TCRdb has only the in-frame clones, and not every one. The sample carries 12,000 or so clones, more than 85% recorded once. The data belong to a study of technical replicates of blood from a few donors. This TCR came from a human donor in good health. The chain couples TRBV4-2 to TRBJ1-2; D uncertain. The sample consisted of PBMCs. The CDR3 is CASSQGEARNYGYTF. The CDR3 DNA is TGTGCCAGCAGCCAAGGCGAGGCCCGTAACTATGGCTACACCTTC.